This entry lists 22 T cell receptor beta chains sequenced from one sample in a study of T cells in Graves' hyperthyroidism and ophthalmopathy. Amplification of TCR beta CDR3 regions used RNA as the template. Primed by the HTBI set, a first-round RT-PCR was run on the TCR CDR3. TCRdb reanalysed the multiplex PCR reads using MiXCR and keeps one entry per CDR3 protein. This sample has 650,000 to 750,000 distinct CDR3 sequences, with 12% to 15% found just once. Sequenced sample: blood. These receptors were obtained from a woman aged 18-29 years with Graves' hyperthyroidism.

In this sample, this clonotype turned up many times. The chain links TRBV27 to TRBJ2-1, with D uncertain. The CDR3 has 13 amino acids. Germline V lookup: CDR1 MNHEY, CDR2 SMNVEV (reference sequence). V lost 6 bases and J lost 5, with 11 bases in between. The CDR3 DNA reads TGTGCCAGCAGCTACTTCATACACAATGAGCAGTTCTTC. Protein product: CASSYFIHNEQFF.

This clonotype occurred many times. CDR3 amino acids: CASSPLGHGDYGYTF. CDR3 DNA: TGTGCCAGCTCACCTTTAGGGCATGGCGACTATGGCTACACCTTC. The genes are TRBV18 and TRBJ1-2; no clear D. Per the germline V gene, CDR1 is KGHSH and CDR2 is LQKENI. V was pared by 3 bases and J by 3 bases, with 14 bases between. CDR3 size: 15 residues.

The genes are TRBV18 and TRBJ2-1; 8 nucleotides line up with TRBD2. The CDR3 is 16 amino acids. V was clipped by 3 bases and J by 5 bases; unmatched bases: 9. Germline V gene lookup returns CDR1 KGHSH and CDR2 LQKENI. In DNA form, the CDR3 reads TGTGCCAGCTCACCTTTAGCGGGAATAACCAACAATGAGCAGTTCTTC. Translation: CASSPLAGITNNEQFF.

The rearrangement links TRBV6-6 to TRBJ2-7; 11 bases align to TRBD2. CDR1 MNHNY and CDR2 SVGAGI come from the germline V gene (reference sequence). The J segment lost 1 base and the V segment lost 2 bases, leaving 7 bases of the junction unmatched. This CDR3 spans 17 amino acids. CDR3 bases: TGTGCCAGCAGTTACAAACTAGCGGGAGTCGGGTCCTACGAGCAGTACTTC. Encoded protein: CASSYKLAGVGSYEQYF.

The V gene is TRBV2, the J gene TRBJ1-6; 7 positions agree with TRBD1. CDR1 is SNHLY, CDR2 FYNNEI, per germline. The ends lost 3 bases at V and 4 bases at J; junction bases unmatched: 9. There are 17 residues in the CDR3. This CDR3 is CASSDPGQAYYNSPLHF. In nucleotides, the CDR3 is TGTGCCAGCAGTGATCCCGGACAGGCGTATTATAATTCACCCCTCCACTTT.

This clonotype came up many times. The chain uses TRBV20-1 and TRBJ2-5; no reliable D call. Trimming cost V 6 bases and J 5 bases, with 16 bases left between them. Germline loops: CDR1 DFQATT, CDR2 SNEGSKA (reference sequence). The CDR3 runs to 13 residues. The CDR3 here is CSAYDPQMETQYF. The DNA for the CDR3 is TGCAGTGCCTACGACCCGCAAATGGAGACCCAGTACTTC.

This clonotype was detected ten times or more. The gene calls are TRBV20-1 and TRBJ1-2; D ambiguous. Germline loops: CDR1 DFQATT, CDR2 SNEGSKA (reference sequence). V lost 1 base and J lost 6, with 12 bases in between. This CDR3 contains 13 residues. The CDR3 DNA follows: TGCAGTGCTAGAGTCCCGGGCCTCAATGGCTACACCTTC. Amino acids: CSARVPGLNGYTF.

This chain links TRBV28 with TRBJ2-7, with TRBD2 matching 13 bases. This CDR3 is built from 15 residues. The V gene's germline CDR1 is MDHEN and CDR2 SYDVKM. V gave up 6 bases and J gave up 5 bases; unmatched junction bases: 7. The CDR3 nucleotides read TGTGCCAGCAGCAGGGGACTAGCGGGACCCCACGAGCAGTACTTC. It is translated as CASSRGLAGPHEQYF.

This clonotype showed up many times. The chain recombines TRBV3-1 with TRBJ1-5, with D uncertain. V dropped 1 base and J dropped 7 bases, with 11 bases sitting between them. Germline assignment: CDR1 LGHDT and CDR2 YNNKEL (reference sequence). The CDR3 is 14 residues long. The CDR3 coding sequence is TGTGCCAGCAGCCAAGGGGCAGGCGGGCAGCCCCAGCATTTT. This encodes CASSQGAGGQPQHF.

This clonotype was observed at least ten times. The gene calls are TRBV20-1 and TRBJ2-7; 10 bases line up with TRBD2. CDR1 is DFQATT, CDR2 SNEGSKA, per germline (reference sequence). The CDR3 has 14 residues. V lost 6 bases, J lost 3 bases, and 8 bases stayed unmatched. CDR3 loop: CSAASGGGNYEQYF. The CDR3 DNA is TGCAGTGCGGCTAGCGGGGGTGGGAACTACGAGCAGTACTTC.

This clonotype was counted at least ten times. The J gene is TRBJ2-1, the V gene TRBV7-3, with D perhaps TRBD1 or TRBD2 (5 bases each). Deletions cut 1 base from V and 6 bases from J, with 10 bases between. The CDR3 extends over 14 amino acids. Germline V gene sequence: CDR1 SGHTA, CDR2 FQGTGA. As DNA, the CDR3 is TGTGCCAGCAGCTTAAGACCGGGACGCAATGAGCAGTTCTTC. Protein sequence: CASSLRPGRNEQFF.

This rearrangement joins TRBV24-1 to TRBJ2-1, with TRBD2 matching over 8 bases. The V segment lost 2 bases and the J segment 10 bases; nucleotides outside the gene matches: 12. The CDR3 totals 16 residues. CDR1 is KGHDR, CDR2 SFDVKD, per germline. CDR3 in DNA: TGTGCCACCAGTGATTGGCCGGGACTAGAGGATTACGAGCAGTTCTTC. Residues: CATSDWPGLEDYEQFF.

This clonotype was counted a few times. The chain couples TRBV29-1 to TRBJ2-2; 9 bases are shared with TRBD2. The CDR3 has 14 residues. The germline CDR1 and CDR2 sequences are SQVTM and ANQGSEA. The junction had 4 bases not matched to a gene; V was cut back by 2 bases and J by 6 bases. The chain's CDR3 is CSVELAGSAGELFF. The CDR3 nucleotides read TGCAGCGTTGAACTAGCGGGATCAGCCGGGGAGCTGTTTTTT.

The gene calls are TRBV7-9 and TRBJ2-7, with TRBD2 identical over 7 bases. Germline V gives CDR1 SEHNR, CDR2 FQNEAQ (reference sequence). V shed 5 bases and J 9 bases; nucleotides not matched to a gene: 16. This CDR3 comprises 15 residues. The CDR3 DNA sequence: TGTGCCAGCAGCCCACGCCGGGACTATCCCTCCGGGCAGTACTTC. Translating it yields CASSPRRDYPSGQYF. Full variable domain (missing parts from reference TRBV7-9 and TRBJ2-7): DTGVSQNPRHKITKRGQNVTFRCDPISEHNRLYWYRQTLGQGPEFLTYFQNEAQLEKSRLLSDRFSAERPKGSFSTLEIQRTEQGDSAMYLCASSPRRDYPSGQYFGPGTRLTVT.

This clonotype occurred many times. This chain joins TRBV6-1 and TRBJ2-1, with D tentatively TRBD1 or TRBD2 (6 bases each). This CDR3 is 17 amino acids long. CDR1 is MNHNS, CDR2 SASEGT, per germline. Between the trimmed V and J ends, which lost 8 bases and 5 bases, there was a span of 25 bases. This CDR3 is CASSRSRRAEGDNEQFF. The CDR3 bases are TGTGCCAGCTCAAGGTCCCGGAGGGCCGAGGGGGACAATGAGCAGTTCTTC.

This clonotype has ten or more counts. The V and J genes are TRBV2 and TRBJ2-3; D is perhaps TRBD2 (6 bases). The CDR3 has 17 residues. Germline V gene data show CDR1 as SNHLY and CDR2 as FYNNEI. Trimming pared 3 bases from V and 1 base from J, leaving 17 bases between. CDR3 region: CASSDAGGYLGTDTQYF. The CDR3, as DNA: TGTGCCAGCAGTGACGCCGGGGGATACCTCGGCACAGATACGCAGTATTTT.

This rearrangement joins TRBV28 to TRBJ1-5, with D unclear. Trimming removed 7 bases at V and 5 bases at J, with 12 bases between. Germline V gene data show CDR1 as MDHEN and CDR2 as SYDVKM. The CDR3 loop spans 13 amino acids. CDR3 in DNA: TGTGCCAGCACCGTGACGCCGTATCAGCCCCAGCATTTT. Translation gives CASTVTPYQPQHF.

Only a few counts were recorded for this clonotype. CDR3 coding DNA: TGTGCCAGCAGCCACTTGCGGGACGGGAACGAGCAGTACTTC. Its translation is CASSHLRDGNEQYF. V usage is TRBV7-9 and J usage is TRBJ2-7, with a tentative D call TRBD2 (6 bases). The CDR3 length is 14 residues. V lost 5 bases, J lost 5 bases, and 16 bases lay in between. Looked up from germline, CDR1 is SEHNR and CDR2 is FQNEAQ (reference sequence). Variable domain in full (rest from reference TRBV7-9 and TRBJ2-7): DTGVSQNPRHKITKRGQNVTFRCDPISEHNRLYWYRQTLGQGPEFLTYFQNEAQLEKSRLLSDRFSAERPKGSFSTLEIQRTEQGDSAMYLCASSHLRDGNEQYFGPGTRLTVT.

This clonotype has ten or more counts. The chain recombines TRBV20-1 with TRBJ2-1; 8 bases are a match to TRBD2. Per germline, CDR1 DFQATT and CDR2 SNEGSKA (reference sequence). The ends lost 6 bases at V and 7 bases at J; junction bases unmatched: 14. The CDR3 runs to 15 residues. DNA of the CDR3: TGCAGTGCCCCGGACGAGCGGGAGATTTGGAATGAGCAGTTCTTC. As protein: CSAPDEREIWNEQFF.

This clonotype was counted between two and nine times. This rearrangement joins TRBV16 to TRBJ1-5, with D perhaps TRBD1 (6 bases). The CDR3 extends over 15 amino acids. Trimming took off 7 bases at V and 4 bases at J, with 17 bases between the two ends. Germline loops: CDR1 KGHSY, CDR2 FQNENV. The CDR3 nucleotides read TGTGCCAGCACCGTAGTGGACAGTTCAAATCAGCCCCAGCATTTT. It translates to CASTVVDSSNQPQHF. The whole variable domain, remainder taken from reference TRBV16 and TRBJ1-5, is GEEVAQTPKHLVRGEGQKAKLYCAPIKGHSYVFWYQQVLKNEFKFLISFQNENVFDETGMPKERFSAKCLPNSPCSLEIQATKLEDSAVYFCASTVVDSSNQPQHFGDGTRLSIL.

At least ten counts were recorded for this clonotype. V and J are TRBV28 and TRBJ1-5; the D gene is possibly TRBD1 (5 bases). Germline assignment: CDR1 MDHEN and CDR2 SYDVKM. V gave up 9 bases and J gave up 0 bases, with 15 bases separating them. The CDR3 extends over 15 amino acids. The CDR3 region has the DNA TGTGCCAGTCTTTCAGGGCCCTATAGCAATCAGCCCCAGCATTTT. This encodes CASLSGPYSNQPQHF. The whole variable domain, filled in from reference TRBV28 and TRBJ1-5, reads DVKVTQSSRYLVKRTGEKVFLECVQDMDHENMFWYRQDPGLGLRLIYFSYDVKMKEKGDIPEGYSVSREKKERFSLILESASTNQTSMYLCASLSGPYSNQPQHFGDGTRLSIL.

This clonotype was seen ten or more times. CDR3 loop: CSAFGTSEFLNTEAFF. As DNA, the CDR3 is TGCAGTGCGTTTGGGACATCGGAATTCCTGAACACTGAAGCTTTCTTT. The chain carries TRBV20-1 and TRBJ1-1; possible D gene TRBD1, 6 bases. Looked up from germline, CDR1 is DFQATT and CDR2 is SNEGSKA (reference sequence). CDR3 length: 16 residues. Trimming shortened V by 6 bases and J by 0 bases, and 20 bases separated the two germline ends.